This TCR beta chain was identified in a study of human T cells and chemical hapten exposure. MiXCR was run by TCRdb on the RACE reads, yielding one entry per CDR3 protein. The top ten hold 2% to 3% of the sample, which has 150,000 to 200,000 distinct CDR3 sequences, approximately 24% seen once. The CDR3 length is 13 residues. Trimming removed 6 bases at V and 5 bases at J, with 11 bases between. The germline V gene encodes CDR1 SNHLY and CDR2 FYNNEI. Described time point: patch test 3, about 24 weeks after DPC sensitization. Regarding treatment: therapeutic diphenylcyclopropenone sensitization with weekly scalp DPC.

The sequencing used whole blood, collected in connection with sensitization to the hapten diphenylcyclopropenone (DPC). The chain combines TRBV2 with TRBJ2-1, with D hard to call. This TCR was sampled from a woman aged 40 to 50 with alopecia areata. Some clones in this sample may be carry-over from other donors' samples. The CDR3 is CASSGQPNNEQFF. In DNA form, the CDR3 reads TGTGCCAGCAGCGGGCAGCCCAACAATGAGCAGTTCTTC.